Detailed here is one T cell receptor (beta chain). The data stem from a study of blood T cell repertoires in COVID-19. Study as a whole: COVID-19 samples collected from the United States, Italy and Spain covered acute and convalescent phases. T cells, B-cell-depleted T cells, or PBMCs provided the cDNA or gDNA that served as material.

Methods used by the authors: Amplification with reference gene primers provided the estimates of nucleated cell counts. Generated by immunoSEQ multiplex PCR, the TCRdb table keeps only in-frame clones and is missing some. The DNA was the basis for D and trimming; V, J and clone size are from that table. This sample yields 250,000 to 300,000 clones, of which about nine tenths are seen a single time; about 2.2% belongs to the top ten. CDR1 is SGHVS, CDR2 FQNEAQ, per germline. The CDR3 is made up of 11 amino acids. Trimming took 1 base from V and 6 from J, leaving 3 bases between them. The origin of this receptor is a woman aged 50 to 60 who had recovered from COVID-19. Sequenced input: peripheral blood. V gene TRBV7-8 combines with J gene TRBJ1-2; no clear D. Here the CDR3 DNA reads TGTGCCAGCAGCTTAGGCGATGGCTACACCTTC. It encodes CASSLGDGYTF.